The source of this TCR beta chain is a study of coeliac disease. Germline CDR1 is MNHNS and CDR2 is SASEGT. The CDR3 loop spans 15 amino acids. V dropped 6 bases and J dropped 10 bases, with 24 bases sitting between them. This clone was observed a handful of times. Profiling relied on immunoSEQ multiplex PCR, and the TCRdb table lists in-frame clones only, not all of them. Seen here are 4,000 to 4,500 clones, around 60% observed once, and the top ten hold around 25%. This receptor was taken from a woman aged 25-40 years without celiac disease. The chain combines TRBV6-1 with TRBJ1-2; D gene ambiguous. The material sequenced was lymphocytes from the gut lamina propria. The CDR3 DNA reads TGTGCCAGCAGGCTGACCTCTCCCGGGATGTTTGACTACACCTTC. Its translation: CASRLTSPGMFDYTF.